This T cell receptor (beta chain) was captured by sequencing in a study of shared clonotypes between healthy human individuals. Whole-study context: Three plates were used per donor for CD4 naive, three for CD4 memory, two for CD8 naive and one for CD8 memory.

The method was immunoSEQ multiplex PCR; TCRdb's version includes in-frame clones alone and lacks a portion of them. Here the sample spans hundreds of thousands of clones, around 72% being singletons. A CD45RA+ naive subset and a CD45RA-negative memory subset were split from CD4+ cells. At least ten counts were recorded for this clone. The sequenced sample consisted of memory CD4+ T cells sorted from blood. Subset meaning: CD45RA-negative fraction. The clonotype was recovered from a woman in her 30s in good health.

The chain's CDR3 is CAWSFSTRGEKLFF. The CDR3 region has the DNA TGTGCCTGGAGCTTTTCCACGAGGGGTGAAAAACTGTTTTTT. The V gene is TRBV30, the J gene TRBJ1-4; a possible D gene is TRBD1 (5 bases). V was shortened by 3 bases and J by 7 bases, with 15 bases between the two germline ends. The V gene's germline CDR1 is GTSNPN and CDR2 SVGIG (reference sequence). The CDR3 covers 14 residues.